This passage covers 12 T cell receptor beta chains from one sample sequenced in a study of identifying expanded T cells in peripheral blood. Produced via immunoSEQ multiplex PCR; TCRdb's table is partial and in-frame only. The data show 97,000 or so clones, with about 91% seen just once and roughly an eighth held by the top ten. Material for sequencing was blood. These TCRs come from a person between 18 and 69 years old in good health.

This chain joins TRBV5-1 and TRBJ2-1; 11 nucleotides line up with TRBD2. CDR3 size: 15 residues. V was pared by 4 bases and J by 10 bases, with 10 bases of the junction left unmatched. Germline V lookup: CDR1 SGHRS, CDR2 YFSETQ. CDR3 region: CASSITPSGGNEQFF. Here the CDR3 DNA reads TGCGCCAGCAGCATAACCCCTAGCGGGGGGAACGAGCAGTTCTTC.

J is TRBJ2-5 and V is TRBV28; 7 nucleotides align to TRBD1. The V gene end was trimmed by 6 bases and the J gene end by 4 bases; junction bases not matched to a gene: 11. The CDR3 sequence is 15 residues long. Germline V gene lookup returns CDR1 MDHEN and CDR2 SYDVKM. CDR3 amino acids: CASSRNQGVGETQYF. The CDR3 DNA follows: TGTGCCAGCAGCCGAAACCAGGGGGTTGGAGAGACCCAGTACTTC. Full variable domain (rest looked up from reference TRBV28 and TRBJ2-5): DVKVTQSSRYLVKRTGEKVFLECVQDMDHENMFWYRQDPGLGLRLIYFSYDVKMKEKGDIPEGYSVSREKKERFSLILESASTNQTSMYLCASSRNQGVGETQYFGPGTRLLVL.

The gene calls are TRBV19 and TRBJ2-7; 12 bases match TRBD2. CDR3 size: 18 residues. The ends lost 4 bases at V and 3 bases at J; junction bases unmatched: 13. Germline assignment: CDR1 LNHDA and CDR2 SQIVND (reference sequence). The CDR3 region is CASSKTSGSLFSHYEQYF. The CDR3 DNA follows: TGTGCCAGTAGTAAGACTAGCGGGAGTCTGTTCTCCCACTACGAGCAGTACTTC.

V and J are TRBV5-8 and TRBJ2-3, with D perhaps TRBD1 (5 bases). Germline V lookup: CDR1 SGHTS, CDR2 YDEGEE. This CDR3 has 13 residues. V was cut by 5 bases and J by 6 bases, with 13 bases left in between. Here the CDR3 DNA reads TGTGCCAGCAGGTATCTCAGGGTGGATACGCAGTATTTT. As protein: CASRYLRVDTQYF. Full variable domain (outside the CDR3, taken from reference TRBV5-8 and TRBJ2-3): EAGVTQSPTHLIKTRGQQATLRCSPISGHTSVYWYQQALGLGLQFLLWYDEGEERNRGNFPPRFSGRQFPNYSSELNVNALELEDSALYLCASRYLRVDTQYFGPGTRLTVL.

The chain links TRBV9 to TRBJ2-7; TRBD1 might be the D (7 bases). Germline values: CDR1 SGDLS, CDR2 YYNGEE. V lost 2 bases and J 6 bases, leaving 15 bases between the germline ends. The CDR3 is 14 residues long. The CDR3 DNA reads TGTGCCAGCAGCGTCAGGGGGGCCCCGTCCGAGCAGTACTTC. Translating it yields CASSVRGAPSEQYF.

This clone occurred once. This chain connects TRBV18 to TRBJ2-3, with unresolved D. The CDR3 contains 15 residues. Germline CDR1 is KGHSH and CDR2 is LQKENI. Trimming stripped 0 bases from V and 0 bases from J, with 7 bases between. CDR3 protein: CASSPPQTSTDTQYF. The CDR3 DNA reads TGTGCCAGCTCACCACCGCAGACCAGCACAGATACGCAGTATTTT.

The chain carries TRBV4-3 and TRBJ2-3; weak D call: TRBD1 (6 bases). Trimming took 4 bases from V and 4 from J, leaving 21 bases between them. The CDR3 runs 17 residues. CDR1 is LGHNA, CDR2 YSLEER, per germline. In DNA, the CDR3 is TGCGCCAGCAGCCGAGATCATACCAGCTGGGGGCCAGATACGCAGTATTTT. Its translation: CASSRDHTSWGPDTQYF.

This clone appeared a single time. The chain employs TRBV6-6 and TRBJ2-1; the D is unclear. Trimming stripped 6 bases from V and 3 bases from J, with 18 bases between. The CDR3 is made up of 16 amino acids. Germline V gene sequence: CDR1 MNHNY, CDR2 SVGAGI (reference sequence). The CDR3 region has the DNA TGTGCCAGCAGCGCTAACCCCCGGGTCCGCTACAATGAGCAGTTCTTC. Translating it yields CASSANPRVRYNEQFF.

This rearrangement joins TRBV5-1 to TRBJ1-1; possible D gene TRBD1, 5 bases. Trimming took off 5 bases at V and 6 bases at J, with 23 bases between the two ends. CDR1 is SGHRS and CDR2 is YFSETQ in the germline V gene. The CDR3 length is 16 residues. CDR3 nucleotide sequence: TGCGCCAGCAGTTTCGTGGGGGGACCGCCACGTCCTGAAGCTTTCTTT. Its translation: CASSFVGGPPRPEAFF.

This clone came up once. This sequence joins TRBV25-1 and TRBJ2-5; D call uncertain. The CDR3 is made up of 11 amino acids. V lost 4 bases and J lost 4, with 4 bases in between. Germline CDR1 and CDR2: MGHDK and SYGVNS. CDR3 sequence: CASSVSETQYF. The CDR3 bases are TGTGCCAGCAGTGTCTCAGAGACCCAGTACTTC.

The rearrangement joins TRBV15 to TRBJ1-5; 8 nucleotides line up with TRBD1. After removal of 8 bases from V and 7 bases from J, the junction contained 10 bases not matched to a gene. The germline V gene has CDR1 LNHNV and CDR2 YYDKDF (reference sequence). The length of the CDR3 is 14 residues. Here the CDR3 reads CATQDRGSYQPQHF. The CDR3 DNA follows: TGTGCCACCCAAGACAGGGGATCGTACCAGCCCCAGCATTTT.

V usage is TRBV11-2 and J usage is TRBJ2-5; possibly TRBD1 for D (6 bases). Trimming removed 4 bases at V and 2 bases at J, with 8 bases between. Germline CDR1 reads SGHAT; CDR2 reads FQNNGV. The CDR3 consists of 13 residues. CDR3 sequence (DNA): TGTGCCAGCAGCTCGGGACATCAAGAGACCCAGTACTTC. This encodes CASSSGHQETQYF.